A selection of T cell receptor beta chains follows, all from one sample in a study of cytomegalovirus exposure and HLA in healthy donors. Clones were read by immunoSEQ multiplex PCR, and TCRdb kept only the in-frame ones, dropping some. Altogether about 360,000 clones are present, about nine tenths being singletons, with the ten largest covering around 0.8%. Sequenced: PBMCs. These receptor sequences come from a woman younger than 35 in good health and CMV-seronegative. The CDR3 runs from the conserved cysteine through the conserved F or W. A D gene is named only where the DNA matches it firmly. The size field is filled for only some rows; it gives once, few, many or a size class.

clone_size	d_call	cdr3_length	v_call	j_call	cdr3_aa	cdr3_nt
-	-	15	TRBV5-1	TRBJ1-5	CASSLGSQSNQPQHF	TGCGCCAGCAGCTTGGGGAGCCAGAGCAATCAGCCCCAGCATTTT
-	TRBD1	16	TRBV4-1	TRBJ1-1	CASSRAPDRGNTEAFF	TGCGCCAGCAGCCGGGCCCCCGACAGGGGGAACACTGAAGCTTTCTTT
-	-	13	TRBV6-5	TRBJ2-1	CASSYGGYNEQFF	TGTGCCAGCAGTTACGGCGGATACAATGAGCAGTTCTTC
-	-	11	TRBV25-1	TRBJ1-1	CASSWATEAFF	TGTGCCAGCTCCTGGGCGACCGAAGCTTTCTTT
-	-	14	TRBV5-1	TRBJ2-7	CASSLVGSSYEQYF	TGCGCCAGCAGCTTGGTAGGGAGCTCCTACGAGCAGTACTTC
-	TRBD2	15	TRBV9	TRBJ2-1	CASSGGGANYNEQFF	TGTGCCAGCAGCGGCGGGGGGGCCAACTACAATGAGCAGTTCTTC
-	TRBD1	14	TRBV10-2	TRBJ2-7	CASSEYGTGSEQYF	TGCGCCAGCAGTGAGTATGGGACAGGGTCCGAGCAGTACTTC
-	TRBD1	16	TRBV28	TRBJ2-5	CASSLTGTGVRETQYF	TGTGCCAGCAGTTTAACAGGAACAGGGGTACGGGAGACCCAGTACTTC
once	-	15	TRBV27	TRBJ1-1	CASSLSLGGGTEAFF	TGTGCCAGCAGTTTATCGTTGGGGGGTGGCACTGAAGCTTTCTTT
few	-	12	TRBV5-1	TRBJ1-2	CASSRTGYGYTF	TGCGCCAGCAGCCGAACAGGGTATGGCTACACCTTC
-	TRBD2	14	TRBV30	TRBJ2-7	CAWARGVGSYEQYF	TGTGCCTGGGCCCGGGGGGTAGGCTCCTACGAGCAGTACTTC
-	-	13	TRBV7-6	TRBJ2-5	CASRPGGVETQYF	TGTGCCAGCAGGCCGGGGGGCGTGGAGACCCAGTACTTC
once	TRBD2	19	TRBV7-8	TRBJ2-5	CASSLPASGGAYSPETQYF	TGTGCCAGCAGCTTACCGGCTAGCGGGGGGGCCTATTCTCCAGAGACCCAGTACTTC
-	-	12	TRBV13	TRBJ1-1	CASSTGNTEAFF	TGTGCCAGCAGCACTGGGAACACTGAAGCTTTCTTT
-	TRBD2	16	TRBV23-1	TRBJ2-7	CASSQSGEGYPYEQYF	TGCGCCAGCAGTCAATCGGGGGAGGGTTATCCCTACGAGCAGTACTTC
once	TRBD1	15	TRBV6-5	TRBJ2-7	CASSNDREPNYEQYF	TGTGCCAGCAGTAATGACAGGGAGCCTAATTACGAGCAGTACTTC
once	TRBD1	13	TRBV30	TRBJ1-1	CAWSGQGRTEAFF	TGTGCCTGGAGCGGACAGGGGAGAACTGAAGCTTTCTTT
-	-	12	TRBV6-5	TRBJ2-5	CASSRDLKSFNF	TGTGCCAGCAGCCGGGACTTAAAGTCCTTCAACTTC